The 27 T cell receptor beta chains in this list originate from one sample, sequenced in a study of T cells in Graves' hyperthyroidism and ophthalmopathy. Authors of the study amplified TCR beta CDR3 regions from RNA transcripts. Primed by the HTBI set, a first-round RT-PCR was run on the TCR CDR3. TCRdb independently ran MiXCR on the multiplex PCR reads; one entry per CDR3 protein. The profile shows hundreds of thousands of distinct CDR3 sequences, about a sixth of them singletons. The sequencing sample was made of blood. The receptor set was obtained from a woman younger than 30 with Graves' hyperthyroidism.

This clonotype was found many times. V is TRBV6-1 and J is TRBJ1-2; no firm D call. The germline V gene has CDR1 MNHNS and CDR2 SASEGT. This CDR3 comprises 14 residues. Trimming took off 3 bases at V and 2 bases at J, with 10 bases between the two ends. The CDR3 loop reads CASSDLGRNYGYTF. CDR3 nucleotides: TGTGCCAGCAGTGACCTTGGGAGGAACTATGGCTACACCTTC.

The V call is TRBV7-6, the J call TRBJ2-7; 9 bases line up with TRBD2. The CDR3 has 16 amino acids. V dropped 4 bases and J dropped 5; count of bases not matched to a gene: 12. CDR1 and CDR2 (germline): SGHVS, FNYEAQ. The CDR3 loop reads CASSSSFSGREDEQYF. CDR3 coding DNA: TGTGCCAGCAGCTCAAGTTTTAGCGGGAGAGAGGACGAGCAGTACTTC.

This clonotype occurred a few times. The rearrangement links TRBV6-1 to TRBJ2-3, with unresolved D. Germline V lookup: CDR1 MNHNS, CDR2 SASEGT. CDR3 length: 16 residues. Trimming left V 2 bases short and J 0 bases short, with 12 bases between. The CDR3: CASSELGWASTDTQYF. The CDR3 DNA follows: TGTGCCAGCAGTGAATTAGGGTGGGCCAGCACAGATACGCAGTATTTT.

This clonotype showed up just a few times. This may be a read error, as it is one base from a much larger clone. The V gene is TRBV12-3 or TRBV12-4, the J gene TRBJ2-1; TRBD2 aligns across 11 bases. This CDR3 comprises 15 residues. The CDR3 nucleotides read TGTGCCGGCAGATTAGCGGGAGGGAACTACAATGAGCAGTTCTTC. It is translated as CAGRLAGGNYNEQFF.

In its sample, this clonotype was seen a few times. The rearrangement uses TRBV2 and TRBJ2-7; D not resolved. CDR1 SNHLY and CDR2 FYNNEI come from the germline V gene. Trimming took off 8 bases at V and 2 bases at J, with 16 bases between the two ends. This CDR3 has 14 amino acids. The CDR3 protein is CASGFQAQTYEQYF. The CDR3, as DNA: TGTGCCAGCGGTTTCCAGGCCCAAACCTACGAGCAGTACTTC. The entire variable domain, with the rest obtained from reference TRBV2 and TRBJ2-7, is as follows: EPEVTQTPSHQVTQMGQEVILRCVPISNHLYFYWYRQILGQKVEFLVSFYNNEISEKSEIFDDQFSVERPDGSNFTLKIRSTKLEDSAMYFCASGFQAQTYEQYFGPGTRLTVT.

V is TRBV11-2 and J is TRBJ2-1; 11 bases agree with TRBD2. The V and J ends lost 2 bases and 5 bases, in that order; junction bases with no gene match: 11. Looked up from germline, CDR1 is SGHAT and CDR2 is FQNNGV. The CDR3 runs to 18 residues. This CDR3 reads CASSLRDPGLAVHNEQFF. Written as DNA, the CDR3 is TGTGCCAGCAGCTTACGAGACCCGGGACTAGCGGTACACAATGAGCAGTTCTTC.

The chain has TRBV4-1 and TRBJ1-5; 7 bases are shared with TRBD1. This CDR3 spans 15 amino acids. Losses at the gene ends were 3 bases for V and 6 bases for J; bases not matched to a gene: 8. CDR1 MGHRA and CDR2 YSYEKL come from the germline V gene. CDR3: CASSHVDRESQPQHF. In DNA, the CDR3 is TGCGCCAGCAGCCACGTCGACAGGGAGTCTCAGCCCCAGCATTTT.

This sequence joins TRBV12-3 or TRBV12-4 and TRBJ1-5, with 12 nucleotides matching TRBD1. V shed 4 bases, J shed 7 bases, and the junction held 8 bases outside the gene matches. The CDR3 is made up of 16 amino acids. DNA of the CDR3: TGTGCCAGCAGTTCCCCGGGACAGGGGGCTTCGCAGCCCCAGCATTTT. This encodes CASSSPGQGASQPQHF.

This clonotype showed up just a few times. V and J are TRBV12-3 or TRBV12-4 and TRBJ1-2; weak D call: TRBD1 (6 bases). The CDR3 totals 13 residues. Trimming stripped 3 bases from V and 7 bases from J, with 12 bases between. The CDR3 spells CASSFGGAGGYTF. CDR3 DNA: TGTGCCAGCAGTTTCGGGGGCGCAGGTGGCTACACCTTC.

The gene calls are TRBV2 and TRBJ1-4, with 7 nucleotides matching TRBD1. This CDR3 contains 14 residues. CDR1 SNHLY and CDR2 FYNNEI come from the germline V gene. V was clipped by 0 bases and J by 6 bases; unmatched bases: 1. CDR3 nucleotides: TGTGCCAGCAGTGAAGCAACAGGGGATGAAAAACTGTTTTTT. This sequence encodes CASSEATGDEKLFF. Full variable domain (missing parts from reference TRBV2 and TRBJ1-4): EPEVTQTPSHQVTQMGQEVILRCVPISNHLYFYWYRQILGQKVEFLVSFYNNEISEKSEIFDDQFSVERPDGSNFTLKIRSTKLEDSAMYFCASSEATGDEKLFFGSGTQLSVL.

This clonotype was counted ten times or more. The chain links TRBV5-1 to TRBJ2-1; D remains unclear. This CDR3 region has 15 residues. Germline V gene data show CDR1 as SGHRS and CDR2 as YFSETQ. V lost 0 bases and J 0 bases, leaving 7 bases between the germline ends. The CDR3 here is CASSLDSYSYNEQFF. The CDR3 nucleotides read TGCGCCAGCAGCTTGGATTCATACTCCTACAATGAGCAGTTCTTC.

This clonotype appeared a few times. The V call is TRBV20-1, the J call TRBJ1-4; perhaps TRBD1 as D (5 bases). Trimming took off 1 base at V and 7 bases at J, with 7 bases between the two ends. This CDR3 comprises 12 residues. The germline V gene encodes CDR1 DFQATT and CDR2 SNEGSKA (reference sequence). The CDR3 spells CSARAGAEKLFF. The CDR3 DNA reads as TGCAGTGCTAGAGCCGGGGCTGAAAAACTGTTTTTT.

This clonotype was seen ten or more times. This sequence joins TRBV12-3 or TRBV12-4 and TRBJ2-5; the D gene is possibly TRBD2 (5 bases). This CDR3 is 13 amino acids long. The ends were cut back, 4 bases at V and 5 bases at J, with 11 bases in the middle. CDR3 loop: CASSSGRGETQYF. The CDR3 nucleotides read TGTGCCAGCAGTTCCGGGCGAGGGGAGACCCAGTACTTC.

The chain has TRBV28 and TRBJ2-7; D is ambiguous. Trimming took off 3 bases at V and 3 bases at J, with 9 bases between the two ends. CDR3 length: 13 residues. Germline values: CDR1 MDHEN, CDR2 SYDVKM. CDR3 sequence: CASSFSTGYEQYF. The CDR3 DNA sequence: TGTGCCAGCAGTTTCAGTACTGGCTACGAGCAGTACTTC.

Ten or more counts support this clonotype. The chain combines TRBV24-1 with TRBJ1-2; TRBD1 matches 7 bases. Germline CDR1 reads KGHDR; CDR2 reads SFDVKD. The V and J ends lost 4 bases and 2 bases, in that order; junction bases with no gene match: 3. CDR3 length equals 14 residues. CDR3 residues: CATSDRTGNYGYTF. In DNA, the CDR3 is TGTGCCACCAGTGACCGGACAGGCAACTATGGCTACACCTTC.

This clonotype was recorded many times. CDR3 sequence reads: CASSHGTVNTEAFF. CDR3 DNA: TGTGCCAGCAGCCACGGGACGGTGAACACTGAAGCTTTCTTT. V is TRBV11-2 and J is TRBJ1-1; TRBD1 might be the D (5 bases). Germline V gives CDR1 SGHAT, CDR2 FQNNGV. Trimming removed 5 bases at V and 0 bases at J, with 10 bases between. The CDR3 has 14 amino acids.

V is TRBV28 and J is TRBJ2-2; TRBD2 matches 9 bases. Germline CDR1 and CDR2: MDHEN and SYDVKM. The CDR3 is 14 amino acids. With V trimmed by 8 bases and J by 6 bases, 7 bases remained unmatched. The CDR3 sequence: CASGAGGRAGELFF. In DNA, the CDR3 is TGTGCCAGCGGGGCGGGAGGGAGGGCCGGGGAGCTGTTTTTT. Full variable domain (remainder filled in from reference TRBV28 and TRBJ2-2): DVKVTQSSRYLVKRTGEKVFLECVQDMDHENMFWYRQDPGLGLRLIYFSYDVKMKEKGDIPEGYSVSREKKERFSLILESASTNQTSMYLCASGAGGRAGELFFGEGSRLTVL.

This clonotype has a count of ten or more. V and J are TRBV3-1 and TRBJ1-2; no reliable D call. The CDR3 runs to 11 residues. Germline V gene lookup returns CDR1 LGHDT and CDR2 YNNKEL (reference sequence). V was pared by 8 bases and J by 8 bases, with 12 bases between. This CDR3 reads CASSDLAGYTF. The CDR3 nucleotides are TGTGCCAGCTCGGACCTAGCGGGCTACACCTTC.

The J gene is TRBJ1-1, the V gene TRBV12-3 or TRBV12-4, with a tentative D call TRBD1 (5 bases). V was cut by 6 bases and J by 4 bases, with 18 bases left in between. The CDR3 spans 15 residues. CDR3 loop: CASSPPPVGLTEAFF. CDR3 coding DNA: TGTGCCAGCAGCCCCCCACCAGTGGGACTCACTGAAGCTTTCTTT.

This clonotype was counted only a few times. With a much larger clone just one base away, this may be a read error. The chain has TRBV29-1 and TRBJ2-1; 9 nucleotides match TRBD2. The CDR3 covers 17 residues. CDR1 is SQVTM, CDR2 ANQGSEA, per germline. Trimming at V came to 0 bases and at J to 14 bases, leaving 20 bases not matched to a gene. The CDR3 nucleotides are TGCAGCGTTGAAGAGGTGTGGACTAGCGAGAGGATAGGGTCGGAGTTCTTC. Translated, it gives CSVEEVWTSERIGSEFF.

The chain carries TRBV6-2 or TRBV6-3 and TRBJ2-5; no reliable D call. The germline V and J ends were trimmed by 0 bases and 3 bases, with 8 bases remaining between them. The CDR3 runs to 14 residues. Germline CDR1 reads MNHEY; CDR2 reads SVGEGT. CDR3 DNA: TGTGCCAGCAGTTACTCACCAAAGAAAGAGACCCAGTACTTC. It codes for CASSYSPKKETQYF.

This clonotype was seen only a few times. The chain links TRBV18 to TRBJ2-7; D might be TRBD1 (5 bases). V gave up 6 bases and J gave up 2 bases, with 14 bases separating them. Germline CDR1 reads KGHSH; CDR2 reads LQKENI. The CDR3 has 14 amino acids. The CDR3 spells CASSLQGLTYEQYF. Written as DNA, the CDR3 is TGTGCCAGCTCCCTCCAGGGCCTCACCTACGAGCAGTACTTC.

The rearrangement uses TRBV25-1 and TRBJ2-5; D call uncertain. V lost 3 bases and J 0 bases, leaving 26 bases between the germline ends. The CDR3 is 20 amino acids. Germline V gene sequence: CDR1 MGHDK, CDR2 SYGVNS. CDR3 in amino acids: CASSERSLPGDDGDQETQYF. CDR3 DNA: TGTGCCAGCAGTGAGCGTTCACTTCCGGGCGACGATGGGGACCAAGAGACCCAGTACTTC.

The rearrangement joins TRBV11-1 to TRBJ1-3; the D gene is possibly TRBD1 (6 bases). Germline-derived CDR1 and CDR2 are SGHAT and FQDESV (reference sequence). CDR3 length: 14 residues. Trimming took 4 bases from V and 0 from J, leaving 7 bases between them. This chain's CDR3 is CASSWTVSGNTIYF. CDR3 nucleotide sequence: TGTGCCAGCAGCTGGACAGTCTCTGGAAACACCATATATTTT.

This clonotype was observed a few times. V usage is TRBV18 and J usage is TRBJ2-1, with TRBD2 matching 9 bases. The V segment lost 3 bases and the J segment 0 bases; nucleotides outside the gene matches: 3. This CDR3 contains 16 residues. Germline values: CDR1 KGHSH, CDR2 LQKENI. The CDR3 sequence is CASSPGLASSYNEQFF. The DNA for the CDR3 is TGTGCCAGCTCACCGGGACTAGCCAGCTCCTACAATGAGCAGTTCTTC.

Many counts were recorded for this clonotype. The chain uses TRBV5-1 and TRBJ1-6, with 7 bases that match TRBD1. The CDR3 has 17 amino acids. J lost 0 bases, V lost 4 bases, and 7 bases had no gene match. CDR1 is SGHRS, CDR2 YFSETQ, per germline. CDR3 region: CASSLGQESSYNSPLHF. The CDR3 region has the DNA TGCGCCAGCAGCCTTGGACAGGAGAGCTCCTATAATTCACCCCTCCACTTT.

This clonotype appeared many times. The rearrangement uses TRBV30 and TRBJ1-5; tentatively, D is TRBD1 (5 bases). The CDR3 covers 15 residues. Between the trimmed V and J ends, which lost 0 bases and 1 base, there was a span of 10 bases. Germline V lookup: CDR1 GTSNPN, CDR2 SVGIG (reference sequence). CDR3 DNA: TGTGCCTGGAGTGTAAAGGGGCTGAGCAATCAGCCCCAGCATTTT. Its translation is CAWSVKGLSNQPQHF.